The source of this TCR beta chain is a study of cytomegalovirus exposure and HLA in healthy donors. V gave up 5 bases and J gave up 3 bases, with 5 bases separating them. CDR3 length: 12 amino acids. Germline V gives CDR1 SGHRS, CDR2 YFSETQ. A multiplex PCR was run with 60 Vbeta primers and 13 Jbeta primers. The method was immunoSEQ multiplex PCR; TCRdb's version includes in-frame clones alone and lacks a portion of them. The sample lists roughly 150,000 clones, over 70% occurring once. This chain links TRBV5-1 with TRBJ2-2; D is uncertain. Input material: PBMCs. This clonotype was sampled from a male donor in good health and CMV-seronegative. The DNA of the CDR3 is TGCGCCAGCAGGAGGTACACCGGGGAGCTGTTTTTT. Translation gives CASRRYTGELFF.